The T cell receptor (beta chain) described here comes from a study of T cell repertoires in cytomegalovirus infection (dated by TCRdb to the late 2010s). Describing the broader study: Peptide stimulations targeted recently identified HLA-C-restricted CMV epitopes, whose presentation resists viral immunomodulation, together with well-studied HLA-B-restricted epitopes. Donor HLA type was relevant to the analysis, because carriage of CMV infection together with the matching HLA type was indicated by public TCR beta signatures.

On the study overall, not on this receptor specifically: In both this cohort and an independent cohort of several hundred donors, the cumulative frequency of public TCR beta family members distinguished carriers of CMV infection plus the relevant HLA type. The ex vivo response was dominated by HLA-C-restricted CMV-specific TCR beta clonotypes, and the single most frequent clonotype in two of eight donors was supplied by these HLA-C-restricted clonotypes.

This clonotype was counted between two and nine times. It has no known antigen specificity. Per-nucleotide qualities are absent, and no much larger clonotype sits a single base away. The sequencer was an Illumina HiSeq 1500. TCRdb reprocessed the public reads (quality trimming at Q25 with fastp, clone calling with MiXCR) and kept in-frame beta chains. All rows with the same CDR3 protein become a single entry with the most common DNA and genes. The sample table records about 830,000 distinct CDR3 sequences; approximately 30% of these occur just once. Around 12% of the sample rests with the top ten. In light of the paper, this sample's treatment or condition label describes: in vitro stimulation with specific CMV peptide epitopes to enrich CMV-specific T cells. This receptor was taken from a human donor in good health (CMV status not recorded). Some clones in this sample may be carry-over from other donors' samples. The starting material was cultured CD8+ T cells from PBMCs, obtained from culture after CMV antigen stimulation.

The CDR3 region reads CASSFFRARGNQETQYF. The DNA reads TGTGCCAGTAGTTTCTTCCGGGCCCGAGGGAACCAAGAGACCCAGTACTTC. Recombination joined TRBV19 with TRBJ2-5; TRBD2 is a possible D gene, resting on 5 matching bases. CDR1 is given as LNHDA and CDR2 as SQIVND, both from the germline V gene (reference sequence). Trimming costs V 5 bases and J 0 bases, and their ends lie 19 bases apart. The CDR3, from cysteine to phenylalanine, totals 17 residues. Of all the DNA, just the CDR3 is kept, 51 bases in frame from base 1.